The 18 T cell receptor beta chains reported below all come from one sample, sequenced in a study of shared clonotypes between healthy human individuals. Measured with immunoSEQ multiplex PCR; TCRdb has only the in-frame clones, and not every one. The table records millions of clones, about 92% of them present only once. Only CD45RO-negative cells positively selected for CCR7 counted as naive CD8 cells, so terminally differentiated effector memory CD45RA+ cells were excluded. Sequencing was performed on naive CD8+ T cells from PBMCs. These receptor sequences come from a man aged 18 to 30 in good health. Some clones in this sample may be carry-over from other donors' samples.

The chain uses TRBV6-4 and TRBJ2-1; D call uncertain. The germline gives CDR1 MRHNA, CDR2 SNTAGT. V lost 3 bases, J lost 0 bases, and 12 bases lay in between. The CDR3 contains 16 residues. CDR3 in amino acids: CASSEGPTSSYNEQFF. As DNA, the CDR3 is TGTGCCAGCAGTGAAGGACCTACGAGCTCCTACAATGAGCAGTTCTTC.

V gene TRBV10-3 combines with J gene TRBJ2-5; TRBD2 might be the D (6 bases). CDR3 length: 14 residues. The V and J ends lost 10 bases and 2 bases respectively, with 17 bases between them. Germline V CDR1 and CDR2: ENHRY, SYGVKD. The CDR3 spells CATGWGRRQETQYF. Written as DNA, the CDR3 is TGTGCCACCGGGTGGGGGAGGAGGCAAGAGACCCAGTACTTC.

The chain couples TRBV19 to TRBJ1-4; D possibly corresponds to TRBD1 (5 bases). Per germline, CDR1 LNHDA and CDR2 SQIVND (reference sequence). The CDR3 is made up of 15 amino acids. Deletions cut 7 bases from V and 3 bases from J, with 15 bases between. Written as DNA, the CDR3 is TGTGCCAGTAATCCATGGGACGGCGCTAATGAAAAACTGTTTTTT. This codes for CASNPWDGANEKLFF.

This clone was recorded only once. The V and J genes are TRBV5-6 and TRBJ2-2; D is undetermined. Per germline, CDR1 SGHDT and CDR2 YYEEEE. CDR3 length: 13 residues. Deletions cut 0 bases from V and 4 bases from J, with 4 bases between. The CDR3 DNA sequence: TGTGCCAGCAGCTTGGAACTCACCGGGGAGCTGTTTTTT. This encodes CASSLELTGELFF.

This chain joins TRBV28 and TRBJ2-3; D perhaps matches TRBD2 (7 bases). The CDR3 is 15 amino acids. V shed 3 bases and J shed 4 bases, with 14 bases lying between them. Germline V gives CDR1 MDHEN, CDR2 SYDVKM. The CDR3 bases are TGTGCCAGCAGTTTGCGGGGGCTCCCCCCAGATACGCAGTATTTT. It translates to CASSLRGLPPDTQYF.

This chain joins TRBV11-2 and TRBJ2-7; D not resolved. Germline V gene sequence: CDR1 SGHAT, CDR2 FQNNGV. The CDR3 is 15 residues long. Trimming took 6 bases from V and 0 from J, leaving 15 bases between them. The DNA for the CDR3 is TGTGCCAGCAGTCAACTCCCCACCAGCTCCTACGAGCAGTACTTC. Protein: CASSQLPTSSYEQYF.

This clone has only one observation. CDR3 loop: CASSQDRRRNGYEQYF. The CDR3 nucleotides read TGTGCCAGCAGCCAAGATCGACGAAGGAACGGGTACGAGCAGTACTTC. The chain has TRBV14 and TRBJ2-7; D call uncertain. Looked up from germline, CDR1 is SGHDN and CDR2 is FVKESK. V lost 0 bases to trimming and J lost 4 bases, with 16 bases between them. This CDR3 is 16 amino acids long.

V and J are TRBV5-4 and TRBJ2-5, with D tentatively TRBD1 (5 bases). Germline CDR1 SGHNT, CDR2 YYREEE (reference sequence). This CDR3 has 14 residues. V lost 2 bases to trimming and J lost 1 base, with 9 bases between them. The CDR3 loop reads CASSFQGTQETQYF. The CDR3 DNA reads TGTGCCAGCAGCTTCCAGGGAACCCAAGAGACCCAGTACTTC.

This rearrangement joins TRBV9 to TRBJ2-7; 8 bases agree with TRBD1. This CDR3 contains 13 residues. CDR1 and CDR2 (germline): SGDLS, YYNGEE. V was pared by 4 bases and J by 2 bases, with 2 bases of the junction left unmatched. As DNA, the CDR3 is TGTGCCAGCAGCCTGACAGGGGCCTACGAGCAGTACTTC. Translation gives CASSLTGAYEQYF.

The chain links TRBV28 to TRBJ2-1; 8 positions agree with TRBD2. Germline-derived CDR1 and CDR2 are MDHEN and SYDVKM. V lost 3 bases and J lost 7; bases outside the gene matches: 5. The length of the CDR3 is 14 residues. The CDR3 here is CASSFSGEGNEQFF. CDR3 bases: TGTGCCAGCAGTTTTAGCGGGGAGGGGAATGAGCAGTTCTTC.

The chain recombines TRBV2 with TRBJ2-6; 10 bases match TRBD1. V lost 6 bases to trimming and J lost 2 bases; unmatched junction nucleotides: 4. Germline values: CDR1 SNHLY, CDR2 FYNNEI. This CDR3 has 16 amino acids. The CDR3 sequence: CASRTGGFAGANVLTF. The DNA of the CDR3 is TGTGCCAGCAGGACAGGGGGCTTTGCTGGGGCCAACGTCCTGACTTTC.

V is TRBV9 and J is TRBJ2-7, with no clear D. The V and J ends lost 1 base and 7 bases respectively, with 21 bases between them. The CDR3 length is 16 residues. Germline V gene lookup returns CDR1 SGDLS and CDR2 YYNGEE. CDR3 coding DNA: TGTGCCAGCAGCGTAAGTGGCGGTCCCGAAGGTCGAGAGCAGTACTTC. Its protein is CASSVSGGPEGREQYF. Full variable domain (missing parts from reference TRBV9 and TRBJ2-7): DSGVTQTPKHLITATGQRVTLRCSPRSGDLSVYWYQQSLDQGLQFLIQYYNGEERAKGNILERFSAQQFPDLHSELNLSSLELGDSALYFCASSVSGGPEGREQYFGPGTRLTVT.

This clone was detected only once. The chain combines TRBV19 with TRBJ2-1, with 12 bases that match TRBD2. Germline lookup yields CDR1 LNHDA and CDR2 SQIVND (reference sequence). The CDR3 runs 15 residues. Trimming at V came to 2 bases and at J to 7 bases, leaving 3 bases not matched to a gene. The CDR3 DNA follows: TGTGCCAGTAGTATATGGACTAGCGGGAATAATGAGCAGTTCTTC. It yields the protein CASSIWTSGNNEQFF.

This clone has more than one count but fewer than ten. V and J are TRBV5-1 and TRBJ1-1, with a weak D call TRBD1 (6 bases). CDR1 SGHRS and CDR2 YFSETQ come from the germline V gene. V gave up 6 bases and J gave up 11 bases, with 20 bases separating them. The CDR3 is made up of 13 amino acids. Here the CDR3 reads CASNPDRQNFAFF. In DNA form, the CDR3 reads TGCGCCAGCAACCCGGACAGACAAAACTTCGCTTTCTTT.

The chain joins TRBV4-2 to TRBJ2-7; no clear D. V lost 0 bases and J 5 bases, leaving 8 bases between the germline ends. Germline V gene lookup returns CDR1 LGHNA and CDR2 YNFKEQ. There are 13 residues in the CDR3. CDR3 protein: CASSQDASNEQYF. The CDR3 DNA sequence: TGTGCCAGCAGCCAAGATGCGAGCAACGAGCAGTACTTC.

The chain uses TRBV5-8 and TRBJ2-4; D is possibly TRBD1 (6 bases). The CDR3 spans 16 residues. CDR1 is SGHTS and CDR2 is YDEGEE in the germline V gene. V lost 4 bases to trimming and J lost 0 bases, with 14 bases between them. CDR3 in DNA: TGTGCCAGCAGCCACAGGGTTGGGCTAGCCAAAAACATTCAGTACTTC. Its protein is CASSHRVGLAKNIQYF.

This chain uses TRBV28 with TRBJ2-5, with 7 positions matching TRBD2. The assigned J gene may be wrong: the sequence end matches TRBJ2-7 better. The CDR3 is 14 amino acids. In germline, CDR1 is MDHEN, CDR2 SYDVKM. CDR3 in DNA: TGTGCCAGCACCGGGGGGAGCCTGGGCTACGAGCAGTACTTC. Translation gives CASTGGSLGYEQYF.

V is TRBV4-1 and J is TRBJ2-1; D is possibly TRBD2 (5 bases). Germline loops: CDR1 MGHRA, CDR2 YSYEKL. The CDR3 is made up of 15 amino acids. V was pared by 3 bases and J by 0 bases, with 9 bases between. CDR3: CASSQKEDSYNEQFF. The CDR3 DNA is TGCGCCAGCAGCCAGAAGGAGGACTCCTACAATGAGCAGTTCTTC.